These T cell receptor beta chains were read from a single sample in a study of OX40 agonist ivuxolimab in advanced cancers. Here immunoSEQ multiplex PCR was the method, and the copy in TCRdb shows in-frame clones only, minus some. The sample gives roughly 83,000 clones, about 90% of which show up once; about 7.6% is in the top ten. The sequencing used CD4+ or CD8+ T cells sorted from blood, collected in a trial of the OX40 agonist ivuxolimab. The receptor set was obtained from an adult with an advanced solid tumor such as melanoma, head and neck, liver or kidney cancer. Both conserved end residues are trimmed from each CDR3. Clone size appears in some rows only: once, few, many, or a class for an expanded clone.

j_gene | abundance | v_gene | CDR3aa
TRBJ1-2 | . | TRBV4-3 | ASSQEGSANYGYT
TRBJ2-3 | . | TRBV4-3 | ASSLGGAVTDTQY
TRBJ2-7 | . | TRBV7-2 | ASSFGGSDEQY
TRBJ1-1 | . | TRBV30 | AWSEVMGRGTEAF
TRBJ1-1 | . | TRBV27 | ASSPDWGDTEAF
TRBJ2-7 | . | TRBV4-3 | ASSQDLTSGDEQY
TRBJ2-1 | . | TRBV4-2 | ASSQVPGRRNEQF
TRBJ1-5 | . | TRBV25-1 | ASSEGGPGEYAPQH
TRBJ2-1 | . | TRBV6-5 | ASRGYVERIENQF
TRBJ1-4 | . | TRBV15 | ATSRDDRPTANEKLF
TRBJ1-2 | . | TRBV19 | ASSDYGGVDGYT
TRBJ1-5 | . | TRBV4-3 | ASSQIAGNNQPQH
TRBJ1-3 | once | TRBV7-9 | ASSLVGNTIY
TRBJ1-4 | . | TRBV9 | ASSPWDIQGEKLF
TRBJ1-1 | . | TRBV11-3 | ASTVGSTEAF
TRBJ1-5 | . | TRBV30 | AWSFQGYQPQH
TRBJ1-5 | few | TRBV27 | ASARDSQIPQH
TRBJ2-3 | . | TRBV7-8 | ASSLLGGNTDTQY
TRBJ2-7 | . | TRBV27 | ASSLSPGTGAYEQY
TRBJ2-5 | . | TRBV5-1 | ASSYGQGETQY
TRBJ2-1 | . | TRBV11-2 | ASSLDGLWEQF
TRBJ2-7 | . | TRBV7-2 | ASSLFGGIGYEQY
TRBJ2-1 | . | TRBV28 | ASRISLSSYNEQF
TRBJ2-7 | . | TRBV10-1 | ASSSYEQY
TRBJ2-1 | . | TRBV7-9 | ASRSSGGEEQF
TRBJ2-1 | . | TRBV30 | AWSAILPDNEQF
TRBJ1-5 | . | TRBV6-5 | ASSSSWGQPQH
TRBJ2-3 | . | TRBV28 | ASSYFQGGVLTDTQY
TRBJ2-7 | . | TRBV6-5 | ASSPTSYEQY
TRBJ2-1 | . | TRBV6-6 | ASTTGGNEQF
TRBJ2-5 | . | TRBV10-3 | ATKRAILQETQY
TRBJ1-5 | . | TRBV25-1 | ASRLRPLHYQPQH
TRBJ1-2 | once | TRBV29-1 | SVRGDYGYT
TRBJ1-5 | few | TRBV12-5 | ASGPGLGPLQPQH
TRBJ1-2 | . | TRBV6-5 | ASSYDGGNYGYT
TRBJ2-7 | . | TRBV2 | ASSEPGGAYEQY
TRBJ2-1 | once | TRBV4-2 | ASSPQEGDYNEQF
TRBJ2-2 | . | TRBV7-2 | ASSTDYNTGELF
TRBJ1-3 | . | TRBV19 | ASSISGSSGNTIY
TRBJ2-1 | . | TRBV7-9 | ASNLAAVPPLDEQF
TRBJ1-1 | few | TRBV30 | AWREGGMLGTEAF
TRBJ2-3 | . | TRBV20-1 | SPLTDTQY
TRBJ1-3 | . | TRBV4-3 | ASSQDRQLIGNTIY
TRBJ2-3 | . | TRBV29-1 | SVGASGGAIDTQY
TRBJ1-2 | . | TRBV9 | ASSALQGIEGYGYT
TRBJ2-1 | . | TRBV6-5 | ASSYGPRYNEQF
TRBJ2-3 | . | TRBV30 | AWSGRGPDTQY
TRBJ1-5 | . | TRBV27 | ASSLRTGAQPQH
TRBJ2-5 | . | TRBV6-5 | ASSLLGTTQETQY
TRBJ2-5 | once | TRBV4-1 | ASSQETQY
TRBJ1-4 | . | TRBV6-5 | ASSILGSNEKLF
TRBJ1-1 | . | TRBV6-4 | ASSDSNPEGAF
TRBJ2-1 | . | TRBV15 | ATSRGFTLNEQF
TRBJ2-3 | once | TRBV2 | ASTGGTDTQY
TRBJ2-6 | . | TRBV4-2 | ASSTGTSGDSEANVLT
TRBJ2-6 | . | TRBV9 | ASSVALPSGANVLT
TRBJ2-7 | . | TRBV9 | ASSSTAYEQY
TRBJ1-2 | . | TRBV29-1 | SVEDNEHLYGYT
TRBJ1-2 | . | TRBV6-6 | ASSYGGQPYGYT